This TCR beta chain was retrieved from a study of cytomegalovirus exposure and HLA in healthy donors. The overall study: Researchers previously reported finding about 110 million unique TCR beta sequences from 170 million or so T cells.

Findings and limits, study-wide: Cytomegalovirus association was assigned to 170 or so TCR beta chains. Indistinguishable V segments such as TRBV6-2 and TRBV6-3 were excluded.

60 Vbeta and 13 Jbeta primers were used in PCR. In the study's own analysis: Some 11 million of the 80 million or so unique TCR beta chains counted in a later analysis were shared. Measured with immunoSEQ multiplex PCR; TCRdb has only the in-frame clones, and not every one. The DNA gave D and trimming, while V, J and clone size come from that table. This sample contains roughly 100,000 clones. Remarks on this clone: Its antigen remains unidentified.

The CDR3 spans 14 residues. The ends were cut back, 1 base at V and 4 bases at J, with 11 bases in the middle. Germline V CDR1 and CDR2: SQVTM, ANQGSEA. Sequenced: PBMCs. The clonotype originates from a man in his fifties or sixties in good health and CMV-seropositive. The rearrangement uses TRBV29-1 and TRBJ1-5; D not resolved. The CDR3 bases are TGCAGCGTTGAAGGTCAGGAACCTAATCAGCCCCAGCATTTT. Its protein product is CSVEGQEPNQPQHF.